Listed below are T cell receptor beta chains from one sample, sequenced in a study of T-cell memory formation after mild COVID-19. MiXCR was run by TCRdb on the 5' RACE reads, yielding one entry per CDR3 protein. The data contain about 470,000 distinct CDR3 sequences, approximately 25% of them singletons. Sequencing input: PBMCs or a T cell subset sorted from them (not recorded which). The receptor source for this set is an adult woman who had mild COVID-19 (a few samples of this study predate the infection). Cell type and time point are not known. Each CDR3 is given with its conserved first and last residue. The D gene is left open where the match is weak. Rows give clone size only sometimes, using once, few, many, or a class for an expanded clone.

j_call,d_call,clone_size,v_call,cdr3_nt,cdr3_aa
TRBJ1-4,.,.,TRBV2,TGTGCCAGTACGGGGGCATCGGAGGAAAAACTGTTTTTT,CASTGASEEKLFF
TRBJ1-6,TRBD1,.,TRBV30,TGTGCCTGGAGTGTGGGGACAGGCCGAAATTCACCCCTCCACTTT,CAWSVGTGRNSPLHF
TRBJ1-1,.,.,TRBV12-3/TRBV12-4,TGTGCCAGCAGCACCAGAGCGGTCACTGAAGCTTTCTTT,CASSTRAVTEAFF
TRBJ2-1,TRBD2,.,TRBV7-9,TGTGCCAGCAGCGATACTTCCTTGTTCGGCGGGAGGGTAAGGAATGAGCAGTTCTTC,CASSDTSLFGGRVRNEQFF
TRBJ1-1,.,.,TRBV3-1,TGTGCCAGCAGCCAAGTGCACGACGGCACTGAAGCTTTCTTT,CASSQVHDGTEAFF
TRBJ2-2,.,.,TRBV3-2,TGTGCCAGCACCCAGGGGCTAGCGGTCACCGGGGAGCTGTTTTTT,CASTQGLAVTGELFF
TRBJ1-4,.,.,TRBV5-1,TGCGCCAGAAGCTTGGGGCATGGCTCTGAAAAACTGTTTTTT,CARSLGHGSEKLFF
TRBJ1-2,.,.,TRBV5-1,TGCGCCAGCAGCTTGGTAGTCGGCACTAACTATGGCTACACCTTC,CASSLVVGTNYGYTF
TRBJ2-1,.,.,TRBV7-3,TGTGCCAGCAGCCCCCAAGGGGGCGGGGGCACCTACAATGAGCAGTTCTTC,CASSPQGGGGTYNEQFF
TRBJ2-7,.,.,TRBV4-3,TGCGCCAGCAGCCAAGATCTTGGGGGGAAACAGTACTTC,CASSQDLGGKQYF
TRBJ2-2,TRBD2,few,TRBV24-1,TGTGCCACCAGTGATTGGGATAGCGGGCCATACACCGGGGAGCTGTTTTTT,CATSDWDSGPYTGELFF